The entry that follows covers one T cell receptor beta chain sequence. There are a few counts of this clonotype. Its antigen has not been determined. No base qualities exist here, and no much larger clone lies one base off it. The data originate from a study of regulatory T cells in long-lasting Graves disease (dated by TCRdb to about 2021). As for the study more broadly: Newly diagnosed Graves' disease patients had taken antithyroid drugs for less than 3 months. Peripheral blood TCR sequencing and RNA sequencing compared persistent Graves' disease patients with newly diagnosed Graves' disease patients. The study took place in China and was registered as a clinical trial. A total of around 35 samples underwent TCR sequencing, from roughly 13 patients with persistent Graves' disease and approximately 20 patients with newly diagnosed Graves' disease.

Study-level results and caveats: The authors noted that the small sample size was a limitation that may lower accuracy. Only peripheral blood was studied, because thyroid tissue, the primary lesion, was inaccessible. A larger number of public clonotypes was shared among persistent patients (around 2,700) than among newly diagnosed patients (more than 850). Sequencing and analysis were limited to the TCR beta chain. Preferential use of TRBV28, TRBJ1-2 and TRBJ2-5 was observed in persistent disease, whereas TRBV20-1 and TRBJ2-1 were favored in newly diagnosed disease. Compared with newly diagnosed patients, persistent Graves' disease patients had lower TCR Shannon entropy and fewer highly expanded clones, which suggests clonal expansion.

For this chain, trimming is 7 bases at the V end and 0 bases at the J end, and the number of junction bases without a gene match is 4. The germline V gene gives CDR1 as MNHNS and CDR2 as SASEGT. The CDR3, cysteine through phenylalanine, is 14 amino acids long. Only the CDR3 part of the read is kept: 42 bases, read in frame from the first base. Taken with the paper, the label for time point translates to: newly diagnosed GD, antithyroid drugs for less than 3 months. For both TCR sequencing and RNA sequencing, RNA was extracted from PBMCs in TRIzol. Graves' disease was diagnosed according to American Thyroid Association guidelines. Patients for the study were recruited at an endocrinology department in Xi'an, China. Each patient gave approximately 9 milliliters of peripheral blood, collected in an EDTA anticoagulant tube. Ficoll Paque Plus density gradient separation was used to isolate PBMCs, and no further T cell sorting was done. RNA quality was checked with an Agilent 2100 Bioanalyzer and agarose gel, and concentration with a NanoDrop 2000.

Libraries were prepared through multiplex PCR. The instrument given in TCRdb is Illumina HiSeq 4000. To build TCR beta libraries, CDR3 regions were amplified by Arm-PCR using iRepertoire HTBI primers. Gel purification was performed on PCR products prior to sequencing. As for how the authors treated the data: Across samples, approximately 68 TRBV and 13 to 15 TRBJ segments were identified and used for gene usage analysis of CDR3 amino acid clonotypes. Filtered high-quality paired reads were merged into contigs using COPE and FqMerger. BLAST was used to align contigs to IMGT TRBV, TRBD and TRBJ reference genes, and CDR3 was defined according to IMGT. Any clonotype with a frequency above 0.1% was counted as a highly expanded clone. Repertoire diversity was measured by Shannon entropy, and V-J evenness by the Gini coefficient. A clonotype found in more than one individual was treated as public. Using fastp at Q25 and MiXCR, TCRdb reprocessed the public reads and kept productive beta chains. Identical CDR3 protein sequences are pooled into one entry, listed with their most common genes and DNA. TCRdb's processing, not the study's, gives the V and J calls here. For this sample the table gives around 400,000 distinct CDR3 sequences, of which around a sixth were detected only once. Over 20% of the sample comes from the top ten.

This sequence originates from a female donor with Graves disease. Recombination joined TRBV6-1 with TRBJ2-3, with TRBD2 matching 7 junction bases. This specimen was peripheral blood mononuclear cells (PBMCs), taken at new diagnosis, from a patient treated with antithyroid drugs. The DNA sequence is TGTGCCAGCACCAAAGCGGGGAGCACAGATACGCAGTATTTT. It encodes CASTKAGSTDTQYF.